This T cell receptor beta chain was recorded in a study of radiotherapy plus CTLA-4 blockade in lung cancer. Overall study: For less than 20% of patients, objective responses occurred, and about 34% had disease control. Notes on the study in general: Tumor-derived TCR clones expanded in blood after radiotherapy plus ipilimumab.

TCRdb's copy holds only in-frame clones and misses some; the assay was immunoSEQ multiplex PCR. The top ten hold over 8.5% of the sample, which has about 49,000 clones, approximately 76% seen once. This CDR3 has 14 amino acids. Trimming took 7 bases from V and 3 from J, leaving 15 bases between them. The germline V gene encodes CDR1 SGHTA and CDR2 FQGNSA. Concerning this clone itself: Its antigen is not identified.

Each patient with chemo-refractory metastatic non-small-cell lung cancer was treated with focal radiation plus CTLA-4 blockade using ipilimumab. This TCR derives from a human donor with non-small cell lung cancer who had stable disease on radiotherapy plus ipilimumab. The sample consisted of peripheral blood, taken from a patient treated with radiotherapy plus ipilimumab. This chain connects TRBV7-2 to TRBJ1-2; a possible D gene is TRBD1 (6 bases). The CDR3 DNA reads TGTGCCAGCACCGCTTCGGCAGGGGACTATGGCTACACCTTC. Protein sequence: CASTASAGDYGYTF.